This T cell receptor (beta chain) was obtained from a study of T cell responses to AZD1222 COVID-19 vaccine. The study, taken as a whole, reports: Regions 160-218 and 743-854 dominated among vaccine-associated CD4 TCRs spanning spike.

This clone was seen a single time. The antigen remains unidentified. Trimming stripped 2 bases from V and 7 bases from J, with 6 bases between. CDR1 and CDR2 from the germline V gene are MNHNS and SASEGT. The CDR3 runs to 12 residues. Profiling relied on immunoSEQ multiplex PCR, and the TCRdb table lists in-frame clones only, not all of them. The table shows around 160,000 clones, with roughly 91% occurring only once. The TCR was taken from an adult in good health. The material sequenced was peripheral blood, taken on day 0 of AZD1222 vaccination. This chain joins TRBV6-1 and TRBJ1-5; no reliable D call. CDR3 DNA: TGTGCCAGCAGTGAATCTTGGCAGCCCCAGCATTTT. As protein: CASSESWQPQHF.